In its sample, the clone carrying this T cell receptor beta chain was seen once. Recruited during active infection, patients (from Seattle) were subsequently followed longitudinally. This CDR3 is built from 16 residues. Germline V CDR1 and CDR2: SGHTA, FQGNSA. V was clipped by 1 base and J by 0 bases; unmatched bases: 3. This record comes from a study of blood T cell repertoires in COVID-19. Study overall: COVID-19 samples from acute and convalescent phases originated in the United States, Italy and Spain. T cells, B-cell-depleted T cells, or PBMCs provided the cDNA or gDNA that served as material.

The authors' processing: Estimated nucleated cell counts came from reference gene primer amplification. The repertoire was sequenced with immunoSEQ multiplex PCR; TCRdb's copy has only in-frame clones and lacks some. V and J calls and clone size are copied from that table; D and trimming were computed from the DNA. The data show 45,000 to 70,000 clones, approximately 87% seen once. This clonotype originated in a woman aged 60-75 years with COVID-19, enrolled during active disease. The chain is built from TRBV7-2 and TRBJ2-5; 9 nucleotides align to TRBD2. Input material: peripheral blood. DNA for the CDR3: TGTGCCAGCAGCTTAGGGATAGCGGGAGACCAAGAGACCCAGTACTTC. Its translation is CASSLGIAGDQETQYF. Full variable domain (rest looked up from reference TRBV7-2 and TRBJ2-5): GAGVSQSPSNKVTEKGKDVELRCDPISGHTALYWYRQSLGQGLEFLIYFQGNSAPDKSGLPSDRFSAERTGGSVSTLTIQRTQQEDSAVYLCASSLGIAGDQETQYFGPGTRLLVL.